The clone carrying this TCR beta chain was picked up many times. Its antigen is undetermined. The data originate from a study of blood T cells in healthy people across ages. Study information: With template switching, about one barcoded beta molecule was captured per two T cells. Regarding the study as a whole: TCR beta diversity tracked closely with naive T cell percentage. The study could not conclusively compare naive and antigen-experienced cells, given its unsorted PBMCs.

A sample-barcoded 5' primer and a J-beta primer mix were used in a second PCR of about 7 to 12 cycles. Every single cDNA molecule received a tag from a template-switch adaptor with 12 random nucleotides. TCRdb recomputed calls from the 5' RACE reads with MiXCR, one row per CDR3 protein. The profile shows hundreds of thousands of distinct CDR3 sequences, under 65% of them singletons. The CDR3 is made up of 11 amino acids. V lost 6 bases and J lost 4, with 6 bases in between. Germline CDR1 is SGHTA and CDR2 is FQGNSA. The genes are TRBV7-2 and TRBJ1-2; D gene ambiguous. This TCR was recovered from an elderly woman in good health. Sequencing was done on a sample of blood. Here the CDR3 reads CASSYVYGYTF. DNA of the CDR3: TGTGCCAGCAGTTACGTCTATGGCTACACCTTC.